This T cell receptor (beta chain) is drawn from a study of metastatic and nonmetastatic thyroid tumors (dated by TCRdb to about 2020). Describing the broader study: The researchers compared repertoires between peripheral blood samples and tumor or nodule tissue samples from patients with malignant or benign thyroid disease.

Receptor amplification or capture employed PCR. The listed sequencing device is Illumina HiSeq 4000. High-throughput sequencing was used to profile the TCR beta-chain CDR3 region of every patient. The published analysis was carried out like this. The researchers built a classifier to tell apart papillary thyroid cancer patients with distant metastasis, based on CDR3 differences among clinicopathological groups. Repertoire diversity was assessed with the Shannon index, and tumor-blood repertoire similarity with the Morisita-Horn index. TCRdb applied fastp at Q25 and MiXCR to the public reads, then kept only in-frame beta chains. TCRdb's processing, not the authors', yielded these V and J calls. This sample holds roughly 14,000 clones; around a third were observed only once. About 26% of the sample rests with the top ten. No patient had received any treatment before thyroid surgery. Using T-cell receptor beta sequencing, the researchers looked back retrospectively at clinical samples from patients, gathered between about 2012 and 2019.

As regards this clone: Which antigen it targets is not known. No quality values exist for individual bases; no much larger clone is one base distant.

CDR3 length: 13 amino acids, cysteine to phenylalanine. Only the CDR3 part of the read is kept: 39 bases, read in frame from the first base. The germline V and J ends show losses of 6 bases and 3 bases respectively, and no gene match explains 2 bases of the junction. From a lookup of the germline V gene, CDR1 and CDR2 are MNHNS and SASEGT. What the work shows at the level of the full study, not this receptor alone: TCR beta diversity was reported as significantly higher in malignant tumors than in benign nodules, in both blood and tumor samples.

The receptor was derived from a female donor with papillary thyroid cancer or a benign thyroid nodule (not recorded which). Some clones in this sample may be carry-over from other donors' samples. Sequenced input: tumor tissue. In this chain, TRBV6-1 is recombined with TRBJ1-5, with TRBD1 identical over 7 junction bases. The nucleotide sequence reads as follows: TGTGCCAGCAGGACAGGGCTCAATCAGCCCCAGCATTTT. Translated, it gives CASRTGLNQPQHF.